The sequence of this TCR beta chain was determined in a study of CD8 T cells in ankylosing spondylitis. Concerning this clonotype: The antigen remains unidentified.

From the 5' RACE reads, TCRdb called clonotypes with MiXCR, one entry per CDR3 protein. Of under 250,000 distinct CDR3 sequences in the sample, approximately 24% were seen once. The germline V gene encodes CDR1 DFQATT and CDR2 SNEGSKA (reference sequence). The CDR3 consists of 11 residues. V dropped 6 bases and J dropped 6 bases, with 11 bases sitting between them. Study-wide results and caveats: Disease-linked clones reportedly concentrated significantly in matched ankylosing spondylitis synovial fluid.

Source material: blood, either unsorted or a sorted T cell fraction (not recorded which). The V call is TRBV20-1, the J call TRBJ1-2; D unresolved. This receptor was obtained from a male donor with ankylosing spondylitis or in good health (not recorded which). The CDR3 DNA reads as TGCAGTGCCCCGGACCTACATGGCTACACCTTC. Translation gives CSAPDLHGYTF.